These T cell receptor beta chains were read from a single sample in a study of blood T cells in healthy people across ages. TCRdb re-called the 5' RACE reads with MiXCR, one entry per CDR3 protein. This sample has about 1.6 million distinct CDR3 sequences; around 36% occur once, and the top ten carry around 11%. Sample: blood. The receptors come from a young woman in good health. Both conserved end residues are part of each CDR3.

TRBJ2-1	TRBV7-2	CASRPRTHNEQFF
TRBJ1-6	TRBV11-2	CASSLGVAYNSPLHF
TRBJ2-3	TRBV5-1	CASSVRDGGPDTQYF
TRBJ2-6	TRBV2	CASRDRVAGANVLTF
TRBJ2-7	TRBV20-1	CSARPRQEFYEQYF
TRBJ2-3	TRBV27	CASSFLAGDGRTDTQYF
TRBJ1-2	TRBV5-6	CASSLVSGFYGYTF
TRBJ2-3	TRBV4-1	CASSHPGLDTQYF
TRBJ2-3	TRBV28	CASRSAGLAGTDTQYF
TRBJ1-2	TRBV3-1	CASSPSTGANYGYTF
TRBJ2-7	TRBV29-1	CSVDPGQGMGEQYF
TRBJ2-3	TRBV20-1	CSANTSPDTQYF
TRBJ2-3	TRBV3-1	CASSQGYKRLSTDTQYF
TRBJ2-7	TRBV28	CASNTQGRGGYEQYF
TRBJ2-7	TRBV3-1	CASSHVRLAGEYEQYF
TRBJ1-1	TRBV20-1	CSAQTGRGDAFF
TRBJ2-1	TRBV7-3	CASSLLGLAGDEQFF
TRBJ2-2	TRBV20-1	CSARLVGTGELFF
TRBJ2-5	TRBV25-1	CASTKGQETQYF
TRBJ1-5	TRBV20-1	CSASWGSNQPQHF
TRBJ2-7	TRBV7-6	CASSPSDIRGPYEQYF
TRBJ1-5	TRBV15	CATSRDWAVVNQPQHF